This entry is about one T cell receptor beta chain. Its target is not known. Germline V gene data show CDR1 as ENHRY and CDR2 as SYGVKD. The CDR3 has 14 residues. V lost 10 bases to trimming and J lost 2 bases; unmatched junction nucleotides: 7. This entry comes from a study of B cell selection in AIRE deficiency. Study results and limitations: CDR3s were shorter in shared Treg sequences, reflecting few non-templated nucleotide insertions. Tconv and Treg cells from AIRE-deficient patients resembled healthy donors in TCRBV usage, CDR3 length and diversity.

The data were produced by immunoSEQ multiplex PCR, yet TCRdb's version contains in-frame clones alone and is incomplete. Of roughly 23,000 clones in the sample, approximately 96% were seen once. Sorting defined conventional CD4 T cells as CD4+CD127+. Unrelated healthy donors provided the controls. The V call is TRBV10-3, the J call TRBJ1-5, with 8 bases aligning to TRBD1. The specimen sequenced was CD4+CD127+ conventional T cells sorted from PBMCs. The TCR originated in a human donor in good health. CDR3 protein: CATTGGGGNQPQHF. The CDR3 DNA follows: TGTGCCACCACAGGGGGAGGAGGCAATCAGCCCCAGCATTTT.